Reported below is one TCR beta chain. Other DNA sequences in this sample translate to the same CDR3. The PCR used 60 Vbeta and 13 Jbeta primers. Generated by immunoSEQ multiplex PCR, the TCRdb table keeps only in-frame clones and is missing some. Of about 170,000 clones in the sample, 60% to 85% were seen once. V dropped 6 bases and J dropped 1 base, with 9 bases sitting between them. The germline V gene encodes CDR1 SGHTA and CDR2 FQGTGA. This CDR3 is built from 13 residues. This record belongs to a study of cytomegalovirus exposure and HLA in healthy donors. The chain has TRBV7-3 and TRBJ2-5, with D possibly TRBD1 on 6 matching bases. Source material: PBMCs. The sequence came from a female donor in good health and CMV-seronegative. CDR3 DNA: TGTGCCAGCAGTCGGGACATCCAAGAGACCCAGTACTTC. This gives the protein CASSRDIQETQYF.